This T cell receptor beta chain emerged from a study of T cells in tuberculosis. The study, taken as a whole, reports: Cases with active tuberculosis were adults, while controls were adolescents.

Latent tuberculosis screening used tuberculin skin test and IGRA at entry. On average approximately 100,000 T cells per donor were immunosequenced. This clone was detected only once. Its antigen is not identified. J was trimmed by 0 bases and V by 5 bases; bases with no gene match: 10. Per the germline V gene, CDR1 is LNHNV and CDR2 is YYDKDF (reference sequence). This CDR3 has 18 residues. Method: immunoSEQ multiplex PCR; TCRdb's copy keeps in-frame clones and lacks some. The sample carries 25,000 to 35,000 clones, less than 95% recorded once. The rearrangement links TRBV15 to TRBJ2-7, with 13 bases aligning to TRBD2. Sequenced sample: PBMCs. This receptor was obtained from a donor between 10 and 29 years old with latent tuberculosis or without tuberculosis infection. Some clones in this sample may be carry-over from other donors' samples. CDR3 DNA: TGTGCCACCAGCGGCGGACTAGCGGGGGCCCCCAGCTCCTACGAGCAGTACTTC. Translated, it gives CATSGGLAGAPSSYEQYF.